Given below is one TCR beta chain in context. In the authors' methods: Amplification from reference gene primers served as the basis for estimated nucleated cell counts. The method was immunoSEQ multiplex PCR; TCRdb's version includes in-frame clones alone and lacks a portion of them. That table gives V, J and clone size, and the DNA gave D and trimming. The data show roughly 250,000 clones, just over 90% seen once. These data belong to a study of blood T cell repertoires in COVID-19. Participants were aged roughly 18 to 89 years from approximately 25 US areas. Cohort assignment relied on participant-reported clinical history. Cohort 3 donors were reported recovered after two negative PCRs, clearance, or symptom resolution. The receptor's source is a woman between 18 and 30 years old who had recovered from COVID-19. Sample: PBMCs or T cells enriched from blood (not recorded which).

CDR3 in amino acids: CASSEWDRNQPQHF. CDR3 bases: TGTGCCAGCAGTGAATGGGACAGGAATCAGCCCCAGCATTTT. V usage is TRBV2 and J usage is TRBJ1-5, with TRBD1 matching over 8 bases. The V gene's germline CDR1 is SNHLY and CDR2 FYNNEI. The CDR3 extends over 14 amino acids. V lost 2 bases, J lost 4 bases, and 1 base stayed unmatched. The whole variable domain, filled in from reference TRBV2 and TRBJ1-5, reads EPEVTQTPSHQVTQMGQEVILRCVPISNHLYFYWYRQILGQKVEFLVSFYNNEISEKSEIFDDQFSVERPDGSNFTLKIRSTKLEDSAMYFCASSEWDRNQPQHFGDGTRLSIL.